This T cell receptor beta chain was documented in a study of T-cell reconstitution after alpha-beta-depleted transplantation in children. Preparation of the TCRbeta library was carried out with unique molecular identifiers. MiXCR, run by TCRdb on the PCR reads, gives a single entry per CDR3 protein. This table holds 360,000 or so distinct CDR3 sequences, around 21% found once. The CDR3 runs 15 residues. Germline V gives CDR1 LGHNA, CDR2 YSLEER. With 1 base removed from V and 0 bases from J, the gap between germline ends came to 6 bases. This chain joins TRBV4-3 and TRBJ2-2; D gene uncertain. Sequences were derived from PBMCs from the stem cell graft donor, sampled from the stem cell graft. The receptor was isolated from a human donor who donated a stem cell graft to a child with acute myeloid leukemia. CDR3 DNA: TGCGCCAGCAGCCAAGGTATACCGAACACCGGGGAGCTGTTTTTT. It codes for CASSQGIPNTGELFF.